A single T cell receptor beta chain is shown here with its context. The use of genomic DNA as template underpinned the TCR beta VDJ and CDR3 profiling. TCRdb re-called the reads through MiXCR, storing one row per CDR3 protein. The top ten hold just under 20% of the sample, which has 200,000 or so distinct CDR3 sequences, roughly 50% seen once. All patients picked for sequencing had shown, by flow cytometry, an expansion of CD8+CD57+ cells. This CDR3 is built from 10 residues. V was cut by 6 bases and J by 6 bases, with 8 bases left in between. The germline V gene encodes CDR1 SQVTM and CDR2 ANQGSEA. This sample was taken from a study of CD8+CD57+ T cells in acquired aplastic anemia.

The origin of this receptor is a human donor with aplastic anemia. V usage is TRBV29-1 and J usage is TRBJ1-2; D is unresolved. The sample taken for sequencing was sorted CD4+, CD8+, or CD8+CD57+ T cells (not recorded which) from PBMCs. The CDR3 region has the DNA TGCAGCGTATCGAGGGATGGCTACACCTTC. It translates to CSVSRDGYTF.